The subject of this entry is one T cell receptor (beta chain). Clones were sequenced by immunoSEQ multiplex PCR, and TCRdb holds only the in-frame ones, with some missing. The top ten hold more than 9% of the sample, which has about 210,000 clones, 80% to 85% seen once. Seattle's cohort entered during active infection and was followed longitudinally. The sample is drawn from a study of blood T cell repertoires in COVID-19. This TCR was sampled from a woman older than 75 with COVID-19, enrolled during active disease. Sequencing was performed on peripheral blood.

In DNA, the CDR3 is TGTGCCAGCAGCTTGACAGGGACTACGGGAAACACCATATATTTT. It encodes CASSLTGTTGNTIYF. V usage is TRBV5-5 and J usage is TRBJ1-3; possibly TRBD1 for D (6 bases). Trimming shortened V by 1 base and J by 4 bases, and 12 bases separated the two germline ends. The CDR3 loop spans 15 amino acids. Germline V gene lookup returns CDR1 SGHKS and CDR2 YYEKEE (reference sequence).